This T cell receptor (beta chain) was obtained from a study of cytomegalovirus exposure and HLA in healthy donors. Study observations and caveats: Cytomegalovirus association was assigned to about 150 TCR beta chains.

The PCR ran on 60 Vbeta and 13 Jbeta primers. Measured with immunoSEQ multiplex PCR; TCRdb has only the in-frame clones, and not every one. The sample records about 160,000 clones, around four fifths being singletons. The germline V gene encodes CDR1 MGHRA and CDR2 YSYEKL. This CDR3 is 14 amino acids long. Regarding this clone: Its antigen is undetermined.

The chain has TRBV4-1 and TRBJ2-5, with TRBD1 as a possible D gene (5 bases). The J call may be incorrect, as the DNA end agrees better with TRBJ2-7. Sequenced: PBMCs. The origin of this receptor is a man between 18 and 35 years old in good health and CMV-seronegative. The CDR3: CASSQDQGPYEQYF. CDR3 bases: TGCGCCAGCAGCCAAGATCAGGGCCCCTACGAGCAGTACTTC.